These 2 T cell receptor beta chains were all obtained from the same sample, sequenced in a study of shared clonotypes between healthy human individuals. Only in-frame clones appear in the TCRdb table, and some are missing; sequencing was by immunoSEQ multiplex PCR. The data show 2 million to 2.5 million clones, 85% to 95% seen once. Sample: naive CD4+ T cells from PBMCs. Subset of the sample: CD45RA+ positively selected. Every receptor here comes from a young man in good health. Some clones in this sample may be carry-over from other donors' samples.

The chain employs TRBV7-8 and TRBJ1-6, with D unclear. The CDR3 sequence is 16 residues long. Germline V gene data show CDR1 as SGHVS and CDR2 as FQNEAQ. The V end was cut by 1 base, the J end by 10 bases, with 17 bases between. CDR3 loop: CASSLEADTRGSPLHF. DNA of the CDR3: TGTGCCAGCAGCTTAGAGGCCGACACCAGAGGGTCACCCCTCCACTTT.

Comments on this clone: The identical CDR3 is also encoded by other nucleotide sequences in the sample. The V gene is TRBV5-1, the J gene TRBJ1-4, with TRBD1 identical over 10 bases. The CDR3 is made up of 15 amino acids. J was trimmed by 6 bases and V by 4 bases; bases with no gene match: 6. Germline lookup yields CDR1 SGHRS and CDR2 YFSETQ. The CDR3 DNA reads TGCGCCAGCAGCGGGACCGGGACAGGGGATGAAAAACTGTTTTTT. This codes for CASSGTGTGDEKLFF.